The clone carrying this TCR beta chain was detected only a few times. The antigen is unknown. Germline V gene lookup returns CDR1 MDHEN and CDR2 SYDVKM. V dropped 8 bases and J dropped 5; count of bases not matched to a gene: 15. CDR3 length: 16 residues. This sample was taken from a study of T cells after yellow fever vaccination. Whole-study results and caveats: Among all clonotypes, a small share was observed in both CD4 and CD8 compartments.

TCRdb independently ran MiXCR on the 5' RACE reads; one entry per CDR3 protein. This sample yields about 550,000 distinct CDR3 sequences, of which under 25% are seen a single time; more than 13% belongs to the top ten. V and J are TRBV28 and TRBJ2-5, with 9 bases fitting TRBD1. This receptor was obtained from a man under 40 who received the YFV17D yellow fever vaccine. The source material was PBMCs, sampled 15 days after the yellow fever booster vaccination. CDR3 amino acids: CASSGQGRNPGETQYF. In DNA form, the CDR3 reads TGTGCCAGCTCTGGACAGGGGCGGAATCCAGGGGAGACCCAGTACTTC.